Listed here are 32 T cell receptor beta chains from one sample, sequenced in a study of blood T cell repertoires in COVID-19. Produced via immunoSEQ multiplex PCR; TCRdb's table is partial and in-frame only. The sample includes approximately 300,000 clones, approximately 90% seen only once; the top ten take less than 11%. Sequencing was done on a sample of PBMCs or T cells enriched from blood (not recorded which). The receptor set was obtained from a woman younger than 35 who had recovered from COVID-19.

The chain employs TRBV9 and TRBJ2-3; 8 nucleotides align to TRBD2. The trim removed 0 bases at V and 5 bases at J, leaving 2 bases unmatched. CDR1 is SGDLS, CDR2 YYNGEE, per germline. The CDR3 runs 14 residues. CDR3 in amino acids: CASSVGLAKDTQYF. CDR3 coding DNA: TGTGCCAGCAGCGTAGGACTAGCGAAAGATACGCAGTATTTT.

As to this clone: This same CDR3 is encoded by further DNA sequences in the sample. This sequence joins TRBV27 and TRBJ1-2, with D possibly TRBD1 on 6 matching bases. V was pared by 3 bases and J by 2 bases, with 10 bases between. From germline, CDR1 is MNHEY and CDR2 SMNVEV (reference sequence). The CDR3 is 14 residues long. This CDR3 reads CASSLSQGNYGYTF. DNA for the CDR3: TGTGCCAGCAGTTTGAGTCAGGGGAACTATGGCTACACCTTC.

This clone occurred once. The J gene is TRBJ2-5, the V gene TRBV6-1, with D perhaps matching TRBD1 (5 bases). Trimming left V 2 bases short and J 0 bases short, with 13 bases between. CDR1 is MNHNS, CDR2 SASEGT, per germline. CDR3 length: 16 amino acids. The CDR3 sequence is CASSEIGRTYQETQYF. Here the CDR3 DNA reads TGTGCCAGCAGTGAAATTGGTAGGACATACCAAGAGACCCAGTACTTC.

The chain employs TRBV7-9 and TRBJ1-5; 7 bases align to TRBD1. The CDR3 spans 16 residues. Germline V gene sequence: CDR1 SEHNR, CDR2 FQNEAQ (reference sequence). V lost 1 base, J lost 11 bases, and 14 bases stayed unmatched. DNA for the CDR3: TGTGCCAGCAGCTTAGAGGGGGAAGGCAGGGGGTTAGCCCAGCATTTT. Translating gives CASSLEGEGRGLAQHF. Drawing the rest from reference TRBV7-9 and TRBJ1-5, the complete variable domain is DTGVSQNPRHKITKRGQNVTFRCDPISEHNRLYWYRQTLGQGPEFLTYFQNEAQLEKSRLLSDRFSAERPKGSFSTLEIQRTEQGDSAMYLCASSLEGEGRGLAQHFGDGTRLSIL.

The V and J genes are TRBV5-1 and TRBJ2-7; the D gene is possibly TRBD1 (6 bases). Germline lookup yields CDR1 SGHRS and CDR2 YFSETQ. The CDR3 consists of 15 residues. V was clipped by 2 bases and J by 0 bases, with 12 bases between them. The DNA of the CDR3 is TGCGCCAGCAGCTTAGACAAGGACAGCTCCTACGAGCAGTACTTC. Protein product: CASSLDKDSSYEQYF. Full variable domain (outside the CDR3, taken from reference TRBV5-1 and TRBJ2-7): KAGVTQTPRYLIKTRGQQVTLSCSPISGHRSVSWYQQTPGQGLQFLFEYFSETQRNKGNFPGRFSGRQFSNSRSEMNVSTLELGDSALYLCASSLDKDSSYEQYFGPGTRLTVT.

The V and J genes are TRBV4-1 and TRBJ1-1, with TRBD1 as a possible D gene (5 bases). This CDR3 has 16 amino acids. CDR1 and CDR2 from the germline V gene are MGHRA and YSYEKL. V gave up 1 base and J gave up 1 base, with 13 bases separating them. The CDR3 is CASSQVFRVKNTEAFF. The CDR3 bases are TGCGCCAGCAGCCAAGTTTTCAGGGTAAAGAACACTGAAGCTTTCTTT.

This chain links TRBV6-5 with TRBJ1-4; possibly TRBD1 for D (5 bases). The CDR3 runs to 14 residues. V lost 2 bases and J 5 bases, leaving 9 bases between the germline ends. Germline-derived CDR1 and CDR2 are MNHEY and SVGAGI. Written as DNA, the CDR3 is TGTGCCAGCAGTTACCCGGGGGTCAATGAAAAACTGTTTTTT. It yields the protein CASSYPGVNEKLFF.

The chain is built from TRBV5-1 and TRBJ1-5; 7 bases align to TRBD1. V trimming: 0 bases; J trimming: 6 bases; junction bases outside the gene matches: 3. The CDR3 extends over 14 amino acids. Per the germline V gene, CDR1 is SGHRS and CDR2 is YFSETQ. This chain's CDR3 is CASSLGQGIQPQHF. As DNA, the CDR3 is TGCGCCAGCAGCTTGGGACAGGGTATTCAGCCCCAGCATTTT.

The V call is TRBV20-1, the J call TRBJ1-1; D ambiguous. V was pared by 3 bases and J by 0 bases, with 11 bases between. Germline V gene sequence: CDR1 DFQATT, CDR2 SNEGSKA (reference sequence). The CDR3 runs 14 residues. DNA for the CDR3: TGCAGTGCTAGTGCTGCGGGAATGAACACTGAAGCTTTCTTT. Translated: CSASAAGMNTEAFF.

In DNA form, the CDR3 reads TGTGCCAGCAGCCAAAGGGGCAACTATGGCTACACCTTC. Encoded protein: CASSQRGNYGYTF. The V gene is TRBV9, the J gene TRBJ1-2; D is perhaps TRBD1 (5 bases). V shed 4 bases and J shed 2 bases, with 9 bases lying between them. Germline V gives CDR1 SGDLS, CDR2 YYNGEE. This CDR3 is 13 amino acids long.

V gene TRBV6-5 combines with J gene TRBJ2-7; TRBD2 might be the D (6 bases). The ends were cut back, 3 bases at V and 3 bases at J, with 12 bases in the middle. The CDR3 contains 14 residues. The V gene's germline CDR1 is MNHEY and CDR2 SVGAGI. The chain's CDR3 is CASSYSGGVYEQYF. CDR3 bases: TGTGCCAGCAGTTATAGCGGAGGGGTCTACGAGCAGTACTTC.

The chain is built from TRBV11-2 and TRBJ1-2, with 10 nucleotides matching TRBD1. Germline-derived CDR1 and CDR2 are SGHAT and FQNNGV. There are 14 residues in the CDR3. With 1 base clipped from V and 10 bases from J, the junction kept 6 bases outside the gene matches. The CDR3 sequence is CASSLGGQGFVYTF. CDR3 bases: TGTGCCAGCAGCTTAGGGGGACAGGGGTTTGTCTACACCTTC.

The genes are TRBV2 and TRBJ2-3; 11 nucleotides align to TRBD2. Germline CDR1 and CDR2: SNHLY and FYNNEI. The trim removed 7 bases at V and 2 bases at J, leaving 5 bases unmatched. The CDR3 is 15 residues long. The CDR3 spells CASTPTSGVTDTQYF. CDR3 DNA sequence: TGTGCCAGCACGCCGACTAGCGGGGTCACAGATACGCAGTATTTT. The whole variable domain, remainder taken from reference TRBV2 and TRBJ2-3, is EPEVTQTPSHQVTQMGQEVILRCVPISNHLYFYWYRQILGQKVEFLVSFYNNEISEKSEIFDDQFSVERPDGSNFTLKIRSTKLEDSAMYFCASTPTSGVTDTQYFGPGTRLTVL.

This clone has only a few counts. This sequence joins TRBV11-2 and TRBJ2-5, with a possible D match to TRBD1 (6 bases). CDR1 is SGHAT, CDR2 FQNNGV, per germline. The CDR3 spans 15 residues. The germline V and J ends were trimmed by 3 bases and 5 bases, with 16 bases remaining between them. CDR3 in DNA: TGTGCCAGCAGCTTCGGAAATACAGGGTCGGAGACCCAGTACTTC. It encodes CASSFGNTGSETQYF.

The genes are TRBV19 and TRBJ1-1; maybe TRBD1 (6 bases). V dropped 9 bases and J dropped 5 bases, with 25 bases sitting between them. The V gene's germline CDR1 is LNHDA and CDR2 SQIVND (reference sequence). CDR3 length equals 16 residues. The DNA of the CDR3 is TGTGCCAGCCTTCAGGGCGGGGGGCAAGAGAGAACTGAAGCTTTCTTT. It encodes CASLQGGGQERTEAFF.

The chain recombines TRBV9 with TRBJ1-1; 11 nucleotides agree with TRBD1. The CDR3 loop spans 18 amino acids. Germline V gene sequence: CDR1 SGDLS, CDR2 YYNGEE. V shed 0 bases, J shed 4 bases, and the junction held 11 bases outside the gene matches. This CDR3 reads CASSVVGTGGGWGTEAFF. The CDR3 coding sequence is TGTGCCAGCAGCGTAGTCGGGACAGGGGGTGGTTGGGGCACTGAAGCTTTCTTT.

The V gene is TRBV2, the J gene TRBJ2-1; tentative D call: TRBD2 (6 bases). The CDR3 length is 18 residues. V was shortened by 9 bases and J by 0 bases, with 24 bases between the two germline ends. The germline CDR1 and CDR2 sequences are SNHLY and FYNNEI. The CDR3 DNA sequence: TGTGCCAGAACTCCGGGACTTAGCGACCTAAGCTCCTACAATGAGCAGTTCTTC. This encodes CARTPGLSDLSSYNEQFF.

The V and J genes are TRBV25-1 and TRBJ2-2; D perhaps matches TRBD2 (6 bases). In germline, CDR1 is MGHDK, CDR2 SYGVNS. With 8 bases removed from V and 7 bases from J, the gap between germline ends came to 20 bases. This CDR3 is 15 amino acids long. The CDR3 DNA reads TGTGCCAGCCAAACTCGGACTAACAACGGCGGGGAGCTGTTTTTT. Protein product: CASQTRTNNGGELFF.

The chain links TRBV7-2 to TRBJ2-3, with 7 bases lining up with TRBD1. V lost 5 bases and J lost 8; bases outside the gene matches: 10. Germline loops: CDR1 SGHTA, CDR2 FQGNSA. CDR3 length: 14 amino acids. The CDR3 coding sequence is TGTGCCAGCAGCGTGGGACAGACCGGCGGTACGCAGTATTTT. It specifies CASSVGQTGGTQYF. The full variable domain, completed using reference TRBV7-2 and TRBJ2-3, is GAGVSQSPSNKVTEKGKDVELRCDPISGHTALYWYRQSLGQGLEFLIYFQGNSAPDKSGLPSDRFSAERTGGSVSTLTIQRTQQEDSAVYLCASSVGQTGGTQYFGPGTRLTVL.

The chain is built from TRBV4-1 and TRBJ2-5, with D perhaps matching TRBD2 (6 bases). V dropped 6 bases and J dropped 0 bases, with 17 bases sitting between them. This CDR3 has 16 amino acids. CDR1 and CDR2 from the germline V gene are MGHRA and YSYEKL. The CDR3 loop is CASSKYGLRDQETQYF. CDR3 coding DNA: TGCGCCAGCAGTAAGTATGGACTAAGGGACCAAGAGACCCAGTACTTC.

This clone has just a few counts. This sample also contains other DNA sequences that code for the same CDR3. The rearrangement joins TRBV27 to TRBJ1-1; D perhaps matches TRBD1 (6 bases). Trimming removed 2 bases from V and 2 bases from J, with 9 bases in between. CDR1 is MNHEY and CDR2 is SMNVEV in the germline V gene (reference sequence). The CDR3 has 14 amino acids. The DNA of the CDR3 is TGTGCCAGCAGTTTAGGGACAAGTAACACTGAAGCTTTCTTT. Its translation is CASSLGTSNTEAFF.

The chain has TRBV7-5 and TRBJ1-2. TRBV7-5 is a documented pseudogene. The CDR3 is 14 amino acids. The CDR3 DNA sequence: TGTGTCAGAAGCCCCACGAAACTTAACTATGGCTACACCTTC. Translation gives CVRSPTKLNYGYTF.

The chain is built from TRBV19 and TRBJ1-6; no clear D gene. The CDR3 is made up of 15 amino acids. V lost 10 bases and J lost 6, with 19 bases in between. From germline, CDR1 is LNHDA and CDR2 SQIVND (reference sequence). The DNA for the CDR3 is TGTGCCACCTCTAAACGCGGGGATGGTAATTCACCCCTCCACTTT. This encodes CATSKRGDGNSPLHF.

The chain couples TRBV3-1 (or the pseudogene TRBV3-2) to TRBJ2-2; D might be TRBD2 (5 bases). In germline, CDR1 is LGHDT, CDR2 YNNKEL (reference sequence). This CDR3 spans 15 amino acids. V shed 4 bases and J shed 5 bases, with 14 bases lying between them. The CDR3, as DNA: TGTGCCAGCAGCCTTCACCCCCCGGGGACCGGGGAGCTGTTTTTT. This sequence encodes CASSLHPPGTGELFF.

This clone was counted a few times. V and J are TRBV12-3 or TRBV12-4 and TRBJ1-1, with D tentatively TRBD1 (5 bases). The CDR3 extends over 12 amino acids. V lost 2 bases and J 10 bases, leaving 11 bases between the germline ends. CDR3 DNA sequence: TGTGCCAGCAGTTTATTAGGCGGGGGAGCTTTCTTT. Translating gives CASSLLGGGAFF.

V and J are TRBV9 and TRBJ2-3; 11 bases are shared with TRBD2. CDR1 is SGDLS, CDR2 YYNGEE, per germline. V trimming: 4 bases; J trimming: 4 bases; junction bases outside the gene matches: 2. The CDR3 is made up of 14 amino acids. The CDR3 sequence is CASSLAGGSDTQYF. The DNA of the CDR3 is TGTGCCAGCAGCTTAGCGGGAGGGTCAGATACGCAGTATTTT.

This chain links TRBV11-2 with TRBJ2-7; possible D gene TRBD1, 5 bases. Trimming took off 0 bases at V and 3 bases at J, with 15 bases between the two ends. Germline V CDR1 and CDR2: SGHAT, FQNNGV. The CDR3 runs 16 residues. The CDR3 is CASSLDLPRTNYEQYF. For the CDR3, the DNA is TGTGCCAGCAGCTTAGATCTCCCACGGACAAACTACGAGCAGTACTTC.

This chain joins TRBV9 and TRBJ2-5; 9 bases match TRBD2. V shed 5 bases and J 3 bases; nucleotides not matched to a gene: 5. This CDR3 region has 14 residues. The germline gives CDR1 SGDLS, CDR2 YYNGEE. The CDR3 bases are TGTGCCAGCAGTAAGGGACTAGCTGAAGAGACCCAGTACTTC. Encoded protein: CASSKGLAEETQYF.

The DNA of the CDR3 is TGCGCCAGCAGCGTCCTTGGGACAGGGGGTACTGAAGCTTTCTTT. As protein: CASSVLGTGGTEAFF. This sequence joins TRBV5-1 and TRBJ1-1, with TRBD1 matching 11 bases. Germline CDR1 is SGHRS and CDR2 is YFSETQ. V lost 4 bases to trimming and J lost 5 bases; unmatched junction nucleotides: 7. This CDR3 is 15 amino acids long.

Only a few counts were recorded for this clone. This sequence joins TRBV5-1 and TRBJ1-1; TRBD1 matches 9 bases. The germline CDR1 and CDR2 sequences are SGHRS and YFSETQ. The CDR3 length is 14 residues. Trimming cost V 4 bases and J 4 bases; bases outside gene matches: 5. The CDR3 sequence: CASSRTGGPTEAFF. CDR3 in DNA: TGCGCCAGCAGCAGAACAGGGGGCCCCACTGAAGCTTTCTTT.

This clone was seen a few times. The chain employs TRBV7-6 and TRBJ1-6; TRBD1 matches at 7 bases. The CDR3 consists of 15 residues. The V gene's germline CDR1 is SGHVS and CDR2 FNYEAQ. V lost 6 bases, J lost 0 bases, and 2 bases stayed unmatched. CDR3 nucleotide sequence: TGTGCCAGCAGTACAGGGGACTCCTATAATTCACCCCTCCACTTT. This translates into CASSTGDSYNSPLHF.

The gene calls are TRBV30 and TRBJ2-1; D is undetermined. In germline, CDR1 is GTSNPN, CDR2 SVGIG (reference sequence). V lost 5 bases and J lost 6, with 8 bases in between. The CDR3 extends over 11 amino acids. The CDR3 region is CAWGVSNEQFF. The CDR3 DNA reads TGTGCCTGGGGCGTCAGCAATGAGCAGTTCTTC.